The 26 T cell receptor beta chains listed next were all sequenced from one sample in a study of Ad26.COV2.S vaccination and SARS-CoV-2 variants. Profiling relied on immunoSEQ multiplex PCR, and the TCRdb table lists in-frame clones only, not all of them. The profile shows about 350,000 clones, roughly 84% of them singletons. The sample's treatment: around 19 received Ad26.COV2.S at low or high dose, single or two shots; about five received placebo; per-sample allocation not given. The samples were gathered on day 63 after the first injection of vaccine or placebo. This specimen consisted of peripheral blood, obtained in a trial of Ad26.COV2.S vaccine versus placebo. These TCRs come from a person between 18 and 59 years old who received the Ad26.COV2.S COVID-19 vaccine or a placebo.

The chain carries TRBV3-1 (or the pseudogene TRBV3-2) and TRBJ2-7; D is unclear. Germline assignment: CDR1 LGHDT and CDR2 YNNKEL (reference sequence). The CDR3 sequence is 14 residues long. The V gene lost 4 bases and the J gene lost 6 bases, with 16 bases spanning the gap. The CDR3 coding sequence is TGTGCCAGCAGCCCCGGTTGGAGTCAGAGCGAGCAGTACTTC. It encodes CASSPGWSQSEQYF.

This clone was seen at least ten times. The chain employs TRBV7-9 and TRBJ2-3; 9 nucleotides align to TRBD1. This CDR3 has 15 amino acids. Germline V lookup: CDR1 SEHNR, CDR2 FQNEAQ (reference sequence). The V gene end was trimmed by 4 bases and the J gene end by 2 bases; junction bases not matched to a gene: 4. The CDR3 is CASSSGTGTTDTQYF. The CDR3 region has the DNA TGTGCCAGCAGCTCCGGGACAGGGACCACAGATACGCAGTATTTT.

The rearrangement joins TRBV4-3 to TRBJ1-6; 9 positions match TRBD1. The germline V gene has CDR1 LGHNA and CDR2 YSLEER. V lost 1 base and J lost 8; bases outside the gene matches: 9. The CDR3 is 17 amino acids. Here the CDR3 DNA reads TGCGCCAGCAGCCAAGCCCCCGGGACAGGGTGGCATTCACCCCTCCACTTT. This gives the protein CASSQAPGTGWHSPLHF.

The chain has TRBV24-1 and TRBJ2-1; weak D call: TRBD1 (6 bases). Between the trimmed V and J ends, which lost 4 bases and 0 bases, there was a span of 9 bases. The CDR3 covers 15 residues. Germline assignment: CDR1 KGHDR and CDR2 SFDVKD. CDR3 sequence (DNA): TGTGCCACCAGTGAGACAGGTGGCTCCTACAATGAGCAGTTCTTC. This gives the protein CATSETGGSYNEQFF.

This rearrangement joins TRBV11-2 to TRBJ2-1; the match to TRBD2 covers 7 bases. The V and J ends lost 4 bases and 8 bases, in that order; junction bases with no gene match: 5. This CDR3 is built from 13 residues. Germline CDR1 reads SGHAT; CDR2 reads FQNNGV. For the CDR3, the DNA is TGTGCCAGCAGCTCCACTAGCGTGTATGAGCAGTTCTTC. Its translation is CASSSTSVYEQFF.

This clone was observed a single time. The chain has TRBV5-1 and TRBJ1-2, with D uncertain. V dropped 0 bases and J dropped 4 bases, with 7 bases sitting between them. Germline-derived CDR1 and CDR2 are SGHRS and YFSETQ. The CDR3 spans 13 residues. The CDR3 nucleotides are TGCGCCAGCAGCTTGGACCACGGCTATGGCTACACCTTC. This encodes CASSLDHGYGYTF.

The CDR3 nucleotides are TGTGCCAGCAGCCCACGCCGGGACGGAACCTACGAGCAGTACTTC. It translates to CASSPRRDGTYEQYF. This chain connects TRBV6-2 or TRBV6-3 to TRBJ2-7, with D possibly called TRBD1 or TRBD2 (5 bases each). V lost 6 bases and J 2 bases, leaving 17 bases between the germline ends. The germline gives CDR1 MNHEY, CDR2 SVGEGT. This CDR3 is 15 amino acids long.

The V gene is TRBV14, the J gene TRBJ2-1, with D possibly being TRBD2 (5 bases). CDR1 is SGHDN, CDR2 FVKESK, per germline. V was shortened by 4 bases and J by 5 bases, with 12 bases between the two germline ends. The CDR3 length is 14 residues. The CDR3 DNA sequence: TGTGCCAGCAGCCGTCTAGCCCTCAACAATGAGCAGTTCTTC. Its translation: CASSRLALNNEQFF.

The V call is TRBV28, the J call TRBJ1-1, with D unresolved. Germline-derived CDR1 and CDR2 are MDHEN and SYDVKM. The CDR3 spans 13 residues. V was shortened by 7 bases and J by 3 bases, with 12 bases between the two germline ends. CDR3 sequence: CASISGRDTEAFF. DNA for the CDR3: TGTGCCAGCATTAGCGGGAGGGACACTGAAGCTTTCTTT.

The gene calls are TRBV4-3 and TRBJ2-1; 13 bases map to TRBD2. The junction had 20 bases not matched to a gene; V was cut back by 3 bases and J by 9 bases. Germline lookup yields CDR1 LGHNA and CDR2 YSLEER. The CDR3 is made up of 20 amino acids. The CDR3 DNA reads TGCGCCAGCAGCCAGGCTGGGACTAGCGGGGCTGGCTTGCCGCTAGTTGAGCAGTTCTTC. As protein: CASSQAGTSGAGLPLVEQFF.

The chain uses TRBV10-3 and TRBJ2-3; D is unresolved. The CDR3 spans 11 residues. The V gene's germline CDR1 is ENHRY and CDR2 SYGVKD. V shed 2 bases and J shed 4 bases, with 1 base lying between them. The CDR3 loop reads CAISEADTQYF. DNA of the CDR3: TGTGCCATCAGTGAGGCAGATACGCAGTATTTT.

In this sample, this clone turned up once. This sequence joins TRBV6-2 or TRBV6-3 and TRBJ2-1; the D gene could be TRBD1 or TRBD2 (5 bases each). Germline V gene lookup returns CDR1 MNHEY and CDR2 SVGEGT. V shed 2 bases and J shed 3 bases, with 20 bases lying between them. The CDR3 covers 18 residues. The CDR3 sequence: CASSYIFVGGDGYNEQFF. The CDR3 coding sequence is TGTGCCAGCAGTTACATTTTTGTTGGGGGAGATGGCTACAATGAGCAGTTCTTC.

V usage is TRBV7-2 and J usage is TRBJ2-7, with 10 nucleotides matching TRBD1. V shed 3 bases and J 0 bases; nucleotides not matched to a gene: 2. The CDR3 extends over 15 amino acids. The germline gives CDR1 SGHTA, CDR2 FQGNSA. CDR3 sequence (DNA): TGTGCCAGCAGCTTGACAGGGGGCCCCTCCTACGAGCAGTACTTC. This encodes CASSLTGGPSYEQYF.

The CDR3: CASYGSGGAQETQYF. CDR3 nucleotide sequence: TGTGCGTCGTACGGTAGCGGGGGGGCCCAAGAGACCCAGTACTTC. The chain is built from TRBV30 and TRBJ2-5; 11 nucleotides line up with TRBD2. Germline V gives CDR1 GTSNPN, CDR2 SVGIG (reference sequence). The CDR3 extends over 15 amino acids.

This chain uses TRBV6-5 with TRBJ2-7, with 10 bases aligning to TRBD1. The CDR3 consists of 15 residues. V was clipped by 5 bases and J by 3 bases; unmatched bases: 7. Per germline, CDR1 MNHEY and CDR2 SVGAGI. CDR3 in amino acids: CASSRTGTGDYEQYF. The CDR3 DNA reads TGTGCCAGCAGTCGAACCGGGACAGGGGACTACGAGCAGTACTTC.

The J gene is TRBJ2-3, the V gene TRBV19, with D tentatively TRBD1 (6 bases). The ends were cut back, 4 bases at V and 0 bases at J, with 8 bases in the middle. This CDR3 is built from 14 residues. Germline CDR1 is LNHDA and CDR2 is SQIVND (reference sequence). CDR3 DNA: TGTGCCAGTAGTAAACAGGGTAGCACAGATACGCAGTATTTT. Its translation: CASSKQGSTDTQYF.

The chain combines TRBV18 with TRBJ2-4; 7 nucleotides match TRBD1. The germline V gene encodes CDR1 KGHSH and CDR2 LQKENI. The V segment lost 3 bases and the J segment 0 bases; nucleotides outside the gene matches: 2. The CDR3 consists of 15 residues. In DNA, the CDR3 is TGTGCCAGCTCACCCGACAGGGCAGCCAAAAACATTCAGTACTTC. This codes for CASSPDRAAKNIQYF.

The J gene is TRBJ2-7, the V gene TRBV29-1, with D maybe TRBD1 (6 bases). This CDR3 has 12 amino acids. CDR1 is SQVTM, CDR2 ANQGSEA, per germline. The V and J ends lost 7 bases and 4 bases respectively, with 14 bases between them. CDR3 nucleotide sequence: TGCAGCGGGGCGTTGACAGGTTACGAGCAGTACTTC. It codes for CSGALTGYEQYF.

In nucleotides, the CDR3 is TGTGCCAGCAGCCCTCGTAGGGGGATACAAGAGACCCAGTACTTC. As protein: CASSPRRGIQETQYF. The V and J genes are TRBV14 and TRBJ2-5; maybe TRBD1 (6 bases). V was trimmed by 4 bases and J by 2 bases, leaving 14 bases between them. CDR3 length equals 15 residues. Per germline, CDR1 SGHDN and CDR2 FVKESK.

The V call is TRBV18, the J call TRBJ2-3; possible D gene TRBD1, 5 bases. This CDR3 comprises 13 residues. Trimming left V 5 bases short and J 4 bases short, with 10 bases between. The germline V gene encodes CDR1 KGHSH and CDR2 LQKENI. The CDR3 loop reads CASSTRAADTQYF. In nucleotides, the CDR3 is TGTGCCAGCTCAACCAGGGCGGCAGATACGCAGTATTTT.

This chain joins TRBV2 and TRBJ2-1, with 11 bases lining up with TRBD2. The CDR3 length is 14 residues. The trim removed 7 bases at V and 4 bases at J, leaving 3 bases unmatched. The germline CDR1 and CDR2 sequences are SNHLY and FYNNEI. The CDR3 loop is CASTSGGPYNEQFF. In nucleotides, the CDR3 is TGTGCCAGCACTAGCGGGGGGCCATACAATGAGCAGTTCTTC.

The chain uses TRBV19 and TRBJ1-2, with no clear D. The germline V gene encodes CDR1 LNHDA and CDR2 SQIVND (reference sequence). The CDR3 is 13 residues long. The ends were cut back, 6 bases at V and 5 bases at J, with 13 bases in the middle. The CDR3 DNA reads as TGTGCCAGTAGCGAGGGTACCAGTTATGGCTACACCTTC. The encoded protein is CASSEGTSYGYTF.

The chain has TRBV24-1 and TRBJ2-7; D not certain. V was shortened by 4 bases and J by 0 bases, with 15 bases between the two germline ends. CDR3 size: 16 residues. Germline V CDR1 and CDR2: KGHDR, SFDVKD. The CDR3 region has the DNA TGTGCCACCAGTGAGGGCTCGTTAGGACCCTCCTACGAGCAGTACTTC. Residues: CATSEGSLGPSYEQYF.

V and J are TRBV6-1 and TRBJ1-5; the D is unclear. Germline V gene data show CDR1 as MNHNS and CDR2 as SASEGT. This CDR3 comprises 13 residues. V lost 3 bases, J lost 9 bases, and 12 bases lay in between. The DNA of the CDR3 is TGTGCCAGCAGTGATAATGCCGTGGGGCCCCAGCATTTT. The encoded protein is CASSDNAVGPQHF.

The chain recombines TRBV27 with TRBJ1-4, with TRBD1 identical over 8 bases. The CDR3 has 17 residues. V shed 4 bases and J 4 bases; nucleotides not matched to a gene: 11. Germline CDR1 MNHEY, CDR2 SMNVEV (reference sequence). CDR3 residues: CASSSGQGEVSNEKLFF. Written as DNA, the CDR3 is TGTGCCAGCAGTTCCGGACAGGGAGAGGTAAGTAATGAAAAACTGTTTTTT.

In this sample, this clone turned up once. As DNA, the CDR3 is TGTGCCAGCAGCTTAGAAGGGGATAGCGAGCAGTACTTC. This translates into CASSLEGDSEQYF. V is TRBV7-9 and J is TRBJ2-7; TRBD1 might be the D (5 bases). The length of the CDR3 is 13 residues. The V gene lost 1 base and the J gene lost 6 bases, with 10 bases spanning the gap. CDR1 SEHNR and CDR2 FQNEAQ come from the germline V gene (reference sequence).